This T cell receptor (beta chain) was profiled in a study of cytomegalovirus exposure and HLA in healthy donors. Study-wide background: A subsequent analysis stated that the 100 to 150 validation repertoires were run on the same platform as the approximately 700 first-cohort repertoires.

Study results and caveats: There were around 160 TCR beta chains listed as cytomegalovirus-associated. According to a subsequent analysis, TCR clusters identified in the first cohort showed a tendency to co-occur across the 100 to 150 validation repertoires.

This CDR3 contains 16 residues. In germline, CDR1 is SNHLY, CDR2 FYNNEI. Trimming took 6 bases from V and 1 from J; bases not matched to a gene: 7. Some clones are missing from TCRdb's copy, which holds only in-frame ones; the method was immunoSEQ multiplex PCR. The sample consists of about 56,000 clones, 90% to 95% of them appearing once. Notes on this clone: Its antigen is as yet unknown.

The J gene is TRBJ1-3, the V gene TRBV2; 9 bases are a match to TRBD1. The sample comprised PBMCs. The receptor was isolated from a woman between 18 and 29 years old in good health and CMV-seropositive. The CDR3 nucleotides are TGTGCCAGCAGGGTTACAGGGGGCCGTTCTGGAAACACCATATATTTT. Its protein is CASRVTGGRSGNTIYF.